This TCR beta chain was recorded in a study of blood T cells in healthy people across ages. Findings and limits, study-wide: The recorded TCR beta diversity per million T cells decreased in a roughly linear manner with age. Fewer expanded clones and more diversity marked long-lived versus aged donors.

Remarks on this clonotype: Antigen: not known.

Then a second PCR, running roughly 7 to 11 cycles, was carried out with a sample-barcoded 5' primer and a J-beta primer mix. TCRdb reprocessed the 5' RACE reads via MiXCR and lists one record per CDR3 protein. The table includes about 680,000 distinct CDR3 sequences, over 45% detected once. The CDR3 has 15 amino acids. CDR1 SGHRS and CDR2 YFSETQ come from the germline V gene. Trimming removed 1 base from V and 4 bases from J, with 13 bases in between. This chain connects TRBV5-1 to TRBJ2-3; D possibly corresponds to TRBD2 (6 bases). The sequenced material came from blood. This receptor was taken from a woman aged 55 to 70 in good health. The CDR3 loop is CASSLRGNRADTQYF. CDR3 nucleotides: TGCGCCAGCAGCTTGCGCGGGAATCGGGCAGATACGCAGTATTTT.